This entry lists 30 T cell receptor beta chains sequenced from one sample in a study of early T cells in non-severe SARS-CoV-2 infection (dated by TCRdb to the early 2020s). Libraries were constructed by 5' RACE. The instrument was a NextSeq 500. TCRdb handled the public reads itself, with Q25 trimming in fastp and clone calling in MiXCR, and kept productive beta chains. Rows matching on CDR3 protein sequence are summarized as one entry with the most common DNA and genes. For this sample the table gives about 28,000 distinct CDR3 sequences, of which 5.7% were detected only once. Of the sample, roughly 6.2% falls within the top ten clones. Material for sequencing was whole blood. The receptors shown here come from an adult who was a healthcare worker with PCR-confirmed SARS-CoV-2 infection or an uninfected control (not recorded which).

This clonotype was counted a few times. The CDR3 bases are TGTGCCAGCAGTTTACGGTCAGACTCCTACGAGCAGTACTTC. This translates into CASSLRSDSYEQYF. The rearrangement links TRBV28 to TRBJ2-7; D call uncertain. V dropped 2 bases and J dropped 0 bases, with 8 bases sitting between them. Per germline, CDR1 MDHEN and CDR2 SYDVKM. CDR3 length: 14 amino acids.

This clonotype was picked up many times. The chain carries TRBV7-9 and TRBJ2-3, with a possible D match to TRBD1 (5 bases). The length of the CDR3 is 14 residues. V lost 1 base and J 0 bases, leaving 5 bases between the germline ends. CDR1 is SEHNR, CDR2 FQNEAQ, per germline (reference sequence). The CDR3 DNA follows: TGTGCCAGCAGCTTAGGACAGAGCACAGATACGCAGTATTTT. Translating it yields CASSLGQSTDTQYF.

This rearrangement joins TRBV29-1 to TRBJ1-1; no firm D call. The CDR3 is 13 amino acids. With 7 bases removed from V and 0 bases from J, the gap between germline ends came to 12 bases. The germline gives CDR1 SQVTM, CDR2 ANQGSEA. The CDR3 sequence is CSAARGMNTEAFF. For the CDR3, the DNA is TGCAGCGCCGCCCGCGGTATGAACACTGAAGCTTTCTTT.

This clonotype was detected many times. The V and J genes are TRBV6-5 and TRBJ2-7, with a possible D match to TRBD1 (5 bases). The germline V gene has CDR1 MNHEY and CDR2 SVGAGI. V lost 8 bases and J lost 2, with 13 bases in between. The CDR3 is 13 amino acids. The CDR3 DNA sequence: TGTGCCAGCCGGCTACCAGGGACCTACGAGCAGTACTTC. Protein sequence: CASRLPGTYEQYF.

There are many counts of this clonotype. V is TRBV20-1 and J is TRBJ1-6, with 8 nucleotides matching TRBD1. Trimming removed 2 bases from V and 11 bases from J; junction bases left unmatched: 20. This CDR3 has 18 residues. Germline assignment: CDR1 DFQATT and CDR2 SNEGSKA (reference sequence). This CDR3 reads CSARRRAGEDRDRTPLHF. The CDR3 region has the DNA TGCAGTGCTAGACGGAGAGCGGGTGAGGACAGGGACAGGACACCCCTCCACTTT.

This clonotype was counted many times. The chain uses TRBV24-1 and TRBJ2-1, with 7 bases aligning to TRBD1. Germline V CDR1 and CDR2: KGHDR, SFDVKD. The CDR3 loop spans 13 amino acids. J lost 10 bases, V lost 7 bases, and 9 bases had no gene match. The CDR3 DNA reads TGTGCCACCAGCGGACAGGAAAGACAGGAGCAGTTCTTC. It encodes CATSGQERQEQFF.

This clonotype showed up many times. This rearrangement joins TRBV11-3 to TRBJ2-7; D possibly corresponds to TRBD1 (5 bases). The CDR3 is 14 amino acids. CDR1 is SGHNT, CDR2 YENEEA, per germline. V was shortened by 1 base and J by 2 bases, with 9 bases between the two germline ends. In nucleotides, the CDR3 is TGTGCCAGCAGCTTAGGGGGCGAGACCTACGAGCAGTACTTC. This codes for CASSLGGETYEQYF.

This clonotype was observed a few times. The chain is built from TRBV10-2 and TRBJ2-2, with D unresolved. CDR1 is WSHSY, CDR2 SAAADI, per germline. CDR3 length equals 16 residues. The germline V and J ends were trimmed by 8 bases and 1 base, with 17 bases remaining between them. The CDR3, as DNA: TGCGCCAGCCTCGGCCCATCCACTAAGAACACCGGGGAGCTGTTTTTT. Residues: CASLGPSTKNTGELFF.

This clonotype was counted ten times or more. The rearrangement uses TRBV19 and TRBJ1-5, with TRBD1 as a possible D gene (5 bases). V lost 4 bases to trimming and J lost 2 bases, with 12 bases between them. The germline V gene has CDR1 LNHDA and CDR2 SQIVND (reference sequence). The CDR3 contains 15 residues. The CDR3 loop is CASSKGRAGNQPQHF. The DNA of the CDR3 is TGTGCCAGTAGTAAGGGCAGGGCGGGCAATCAGCCCCAGCATTTT.

Regarding this clonotype: The junction differs from germline at one of its ends, possibly a read error. The chain links TRBV7-2 to TRBJ1-6; D is unresolved. Germline CDR1 and CDR2: SGHTA and FQGNSA. This CDR3 region has 12 residues. DNA for the CDR3: TGTGCCAACAGCTCCGGAGGTTCACCCCTCCACTTT. Translating gives CANSSGGSPLHF.

This clonotype has just a few counts. The chain employs TRBV5-4 and TRBJ1-1; D not resolved. Trimming took 4 bases from V and 2 from J, leaving 9 bases between them. The CDR3 is 13 amino acids. In germline, CDR1 is SGHNT, CDR2 YYREEE (reference sequence). The CDR3 is CASSQGINTEAFF. Written as DNA, the CDR3 is TGTGCCAGCAGCCAAGGGATCAACACTGAAGCTTTCTTT.

At least ten counts were recorded for this clonotype. The chain combines TRBV7-3 with TRBJ2-3; 11 bases fit TRBD2. Germline lookup yields CDR1 SGHTA and CDR2 FQGTGA. CDR3 size: 15 residues. V was pared by 2 bases and J by 8 bases, with 6 bases of the junction left unmatched. The CDR3 loop is CASSLYTSGGGTQYF. Written as DNA, the CDR3 is TGTGCCAGCAGCTTATATACTAGCGGGGGAGGTACGCAGTATTTT. The variable domain in full, with the rest retrieved from reference TRBV7-3 and TRBJ2-3, is GAGVSQTPSNKVTEKGKYVELRCDPISGHTALYWYRQSLGQGPEFLIYFQGTGAADDSGLPNDRFFAVRPEGSVSTLKIQRTERGDSAVYLCASSLYTSGGGTQYFGPGTRLTVL.

This clonotype turned up a few times. V gene TRBV7-3 combines with J gene TRBJ2-2; either TRBD1 or TRBD2 may fit D (5 bases each). CDR1 SGHTA and CDR2 FQGTGA come from the germline V gene. This CDR3 is built from 15 residues. Trimming removed 2 bases at V and 3 bases at J, with 10 bases between. The CDR3 region is CASSLSRDDTGELFF. CDR3 DNA: TGTGCCAGCAGCTTATCGAGGGACGACACCGGGGAGCTGTTTTTT.

This clonotype appeared a few times. The chain links TRBV30 to TRBJ2-7; D may be TRBD1 or TRBD2 (5 bases each). Germline lookup yields CDR1 GTSNPN and CDR2 SVGIG (reference sequence). Between the trimmed V and J ends, which lost 0 bases and 2 bases, there was a span of 11 bases. This CDR3 has 14 residues. This chain's CDR3 is CAWSVHGAPYEQYF. The CDR3 coding sequence is TGTGCCTGGAGTGTACACGGGGCCCCCTACGAGCAGTACTTC.

This clonotype was observed at least ten times. The CDR3 sequence: CASSLQGGSNQPQHF. CDR3 coding DNA: TGTGCCAGCAGTTTACAGGGGGGGTCCAATCAGCCCCAGCATTTT. V usage is TRBV6-6 and J usage is TRBJ1-5; TRBD1 matches 8 bases. Germline V gene data show CDR1 as MNHNY and CDR2 as SVGAGI (reference sequence). J lost 3 bases, V lost 4 bases, and 5 bases had no gene match. CDR3 size: 15 residues.

This clonotype occurred many times. V gene TRBV11-1 combines with J gene TRBJ1-1; D call uncertain. CDR1 is SGHAT, CDR2 FQDESV, per germline (reference sequence). Trimming stripped 5 bases from V and 5 bases from J, with 12 bases between. The CDR3 extends over 13 amino acids. The chain's CDR3 is CASSKWAGTEAFF. CDR3 sequence (DNA): TGTGCCAGCAGCAAGTGGGCTGGGACTGAAGCTTTCTTT. The full variable domain, completed using reference TRBV11-1 and TRBJ1-1, is EAEVAQSPRYKITEKSQAVAFWCDPISGHATLYWYRQILGQGPELLVQFQDESVVDDSQLPKDRFSAERLKGVDSTLKIQPAELGDSAMYLCASSKWAGTEAFFGQGTRLTVV.

This clonotype was seen repeatedly, ten times or more. The chain recombines TRBV7-6 with TRBJ2-7, with D perhaps assigned TRBD1 or TRBD2 (5 bases each). The germline V gene encodes CDR1 SGHVS and CDR2 FNYEAQ. V gave up 4 bases and J gave up 4 bases, with 11 bases separating them. This CDR3 spans 13 amino acids. The CDR3 loop reads CASSSGPNYEQYF. Written as DNA, the CDR3 is TGTGCCAGCAGCTCGGGACCGAATTACGAGCAGTACTTC.

This clonotype appeared many times. J is TRBJ2-2 and V is TRBV6-2 or TRBV6-3; possibly TRBD1 for D (5 bases). Deletions cut 3 bases from V and 2 bases from J, with 10 bases between. The CDR3 loop spans 15 amino acids. Germline CDR1 is MNHEY and CDR2 is SVGEGT. The CDR3 here is CASSYDSQNTGELFF. CDR3 DNA sequence: TGTGCCAGCAGTTATGACAGCCAAAACACCGGGGAGCTGTTTTTT.

This clonotype has ten or more counts. V gene TRBV10-3 combines with J gene TRBJ2-7, with D perhaps TRBD1 or TRBD2 (5 bases each). The CDR3 runs to 15 residues. V was trimmed by 2 bases and J by 2 bases, leaving 13 bases between them. Germline V gives CDR1 ENHRY, CDR2 SYGVKD. The CDR3 DNA is TGTGCCATCAGTGAGCCCCGGGGCCGGGCCTACGAGCAGTACTTC. Translated, it gives CAISEPRGRAYEQYF.

This clonotype was detected many times. The chain combines TRBV4-3 with TRBJ2-4; D possibly uses TRBD1 or TRBD2 (5 bases each). V lost 4 bases to trimming and J lost 1 base, with 14 bases between them. Germline V gene lookup returns CDR1 LGHNA and CDR2 YSLEER. The CDR3 is 16 amino acids. This CDR3 reads CASSPGTSRAKNIQYF. As DNA, the CDR3 is TGCGCCAGCAGCCCCGGGACGTCCAGGGCCAAAAACATTCAGTACTTC.

This clonotype has a count of ten or more. The chain employs TRBV29-1 and TRBJ2-1; 11 bases fit TRBD1. V lost 5 bases and J lost 8; bases outside the gene matches: 17. The germline gives CDR1 SQVTM, CDR2 ANQGSEA. The CDR3 covers 17 residues. CDR3 sequence (DNA): TGCAGCGTTTCCGGGACAGGGGGGGAGTTTGGTTTGGATGAGCAGTTCTTC. Translation: CSVSGTGGEFGLDEQFF.

This clonotype came up many times. The chain has TRBV20-1 and TRBJ1-2, with 8 bases that match TRBD1. The CDR3 has 16 residues. In germline, CDR1 is DFQATT, CDR2 SNEGSKA (reference sequence). V gave up 2 bases and J gave up 2 bases; unmatched junction bases: 10. The CDR3 sequence is CSARQGAGEENYGYTF. The CDR3 region has the DNA TGCAGTGCTAGACAGGGGGCCGGCGAAGAGAACTATGGCTACACCTTC.

This clonotype was recorded at least ten times. The chain links TRBV7-2 to TRBJ2-3, with D possibly matching TRBD1 (6 bases). Germline V gene lookup returns CDR1 SGHTA and CDR2 FQGNSA. The CDR3 extends over 14 amino acids. With 4 bases removed from V and 0 bases from J, the gap between germline ends came to 8 bases. CDR3 DNA: TGTGCCAGCAGCTCGACAGGTAGCACAGATACGCAGTATTTT. Translation: CASSSTGSTDTQYF.

This clonotype was recorded at least ten times. This chain connects TRBV5-4 to TRBJ2-7, with TRBD1 identical over 9 bases. The V and J ends lost 4 bases and 5 bases, in that order; junction bases with no gene match: 7. Germline V gives CDR1 SGHNT, CDR2 YYREEE (reference sequence). This CDR3 has 14 amino acids. CDR3 region: CASSTRTGDNEQYF. The CDR3, as DNA: TGTGCCAGCAGCACCCGGACAGGGGATAACGAGCAGTACTTC.

In this sample, this clonotype turned up a few times. V and J are TRBV24-1 and TRBJ2-7; D unresolved. CDR1 is KGHDR, CDR2 SFDVKD, per germline. The V gene lost 0 bases and the J gene lost 3 bases, with 5 bases spanning the gap. The CDR3 covers 13 residues. CDR3 sequence: CATSDLWGYEQYF. The DNA of the CDR3 is TGTGCCACCAGTGATTTGTGGGGCTACGAGCAGTACTTC.

This clonotype showed up many times. V and J are TRBV20-1 and TRBJ2-7; unclear D gene. CDR1 and CDR2 (germline): DFQATT, SNEGSKA (reference sequence). This CDR3 spans 13 amino acids. The CDR3 loop reads CSLLHSMGYEQYF. The CDR3 nucleotides are TGCAGCTTACTCCATTCCATGGGCTACGAGCAGTACTTC.

This clonotype was found many times. This rearrangement joins TRBV6-6 to TRBJ1-1; tentative D call: TRBD1 (5 bases). The CDR3 length is 14 residues. The ends were cut back, 7 bases at V and 0 bases at J, with 12 bases in the middle. Germline lookup yields CDR1 MNHNY and CDR2 SVGAGI (reference sequence). The CDR3 nucleotides are TGTGCCAGCAATTCGGTGGGGGTGAACACTGAAGCTTTCTTT. Translating it yields CASNSVGVNTEAFF.

This clonotype occurred many times. The rearrangement links TRBV4-2 to TRBJ1-3; TRBD1 is a possible D gene (6 bases). Trimming pared 1 base from V and 1 base from J, leaving 8 bases between. Per the germline V gene, CDR1 is LGHNA and CDR2 is YNFKEQ. The CDR3 extends over 15 amino acids. In DNA, the CDR3 is TGTGCCAGCAGCCAAGGGGGGCTTTCTGGAAACACCATATATTTT. It yields the protein CASSQGGLSGNTIYF.

This clonotype was counted between two and nine times. J is TRBJ2-2 and V is TRBV6-4, with TRBD2 identical over 9 bases. This CDR3 is built from 15 residues. The germline CDR1 and CDR2 sequences are MRHNA and SNTAGT. J was trimmed by 5 bases and V by 6 bases; bases with no gene match: 7. The DNA for the CDR3 is TGTGCCAGCAGCCCGGGACTAGCTGAGACCGGGGAGCTGTTTTTT. It is translated as CASSPGLAETGELFF.

This clonotype was observed at least ten times. The chain carries TRBV29-1 and TRBJ1-1; D is unresolved. Trimming took off 4 bases at V and 0 bases at J, with 6 bases between the two ends. The CDR3 is 12 residues long. CDR1 is SQVTM and CDR2 is ANQGSEA in the germline V gene. This chain's CDR3 is CSVARMNTEAFF. The CDR3, as DNA: TGCAGCGTTGCCCGGATGAACACTGAAGCTTTCTTT.